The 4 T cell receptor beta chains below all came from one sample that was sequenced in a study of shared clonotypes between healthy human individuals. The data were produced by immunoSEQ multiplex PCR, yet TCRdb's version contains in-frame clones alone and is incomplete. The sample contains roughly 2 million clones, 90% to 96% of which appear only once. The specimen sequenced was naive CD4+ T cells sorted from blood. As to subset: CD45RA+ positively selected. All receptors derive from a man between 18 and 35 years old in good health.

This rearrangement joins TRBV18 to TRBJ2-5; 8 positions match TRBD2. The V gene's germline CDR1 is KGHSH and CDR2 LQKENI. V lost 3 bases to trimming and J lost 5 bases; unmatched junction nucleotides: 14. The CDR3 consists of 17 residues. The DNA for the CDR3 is TGTGCCAGCTCACCGCCCGGATGGGGACTAGACCGGGAGACCCAGTACTTC. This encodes CASSPPGWGLDRETQYF.

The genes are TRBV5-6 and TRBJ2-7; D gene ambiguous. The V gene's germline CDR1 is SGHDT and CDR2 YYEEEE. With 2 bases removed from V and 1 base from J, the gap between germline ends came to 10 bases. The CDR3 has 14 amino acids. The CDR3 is CASSFRGKSYEQYF. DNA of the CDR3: TGTGCCAGCAGCTTTCGAGGAAAATCCTACGAGCAGTACTTC.

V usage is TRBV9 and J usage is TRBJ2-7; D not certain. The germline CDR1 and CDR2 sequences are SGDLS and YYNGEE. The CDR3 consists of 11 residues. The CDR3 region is CPGGPSYEQYF. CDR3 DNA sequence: TGTCCTGGTGGTCCCTCCTACGAGCAGTACTTC.

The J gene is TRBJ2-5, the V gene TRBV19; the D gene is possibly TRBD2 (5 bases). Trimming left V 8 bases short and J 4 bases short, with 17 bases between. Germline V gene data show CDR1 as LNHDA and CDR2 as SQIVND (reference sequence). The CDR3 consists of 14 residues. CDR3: CASRAVGGLETQYF. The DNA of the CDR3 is TGTGCCAGTCGTGCGGTTGGTGGACTAGAGACCCAGTACTTC.